The rows below give T cell receptor beta chains drawn from one sample of a study of tumor and adjacent non-tumor tissue in lung cancer. One entry per CDR3 protein, called by TCRdb with MiXCR from the multiplex PCR reads. The sample records around 79,000 distinct CDR3 sequences, about two thirds being singletons. Sample: lung tumor tissue. Receptors originate from a woman between 40 and 55 years old with non-small cell lung cancer. Each CDR3 is given with its conserved first and last residue. A D gene is named only where the DNA matches it firmly. Some rows have no size entry. The others give once, few or many, or a class for an expanded clone.

>-|TRBV6-1|-|TRBJ2-3
TGTGCCAGCAGTGAAGGACCGGGTATAGATACGCGGTATTTT
CASSEGPGIDTRYF
>TRBD2|TRBV5-6|-|TRBJ2-3
TGTGCCAACAGTTATTTTAGCGGGGGACGCACAGATACGCAGTATTTT
CANSYFSGGRTDTQYF
>-|TRBV6-6|-|TRBJ2-3
TGTGCCAGCAGTTATAGGGGGGGAACCCCAGATAGCACAGATACGCAGTATTTT
CASSYRGGTPDSTDTQYF
>-|TRBV12-3/TRBV12-4|-|TRBJ1-5
TGTGCCGGCAGTTTCCTAGGCCTTAATCAGCCCCGGTATTTT
CAGSFLGLNQPRYF
>-|TRBV11-2|-|TRBJ2-5
TGTGTCAGCAGCATAATTGGGCGGAGGGCCCAAGAGACCCAGTACTTC
CVSSIIGRRAQETQYF
>-|TRBV29-1|-|TRBJ2-1
TGCAGCGTTGCGTATAATGAGCAGTTCTTC
CSVAYNEQFF
>TRBD1|TRBV4-1|-|TRBJ2-3
TGCGCCAGCAGCCAAGCATGGTTAGGGGGCGTCACAGATATGCAGTATTTT
CASSQAWLGGVTDMQYF
>-|TRBV4-2|-|TRBJ2-2
TGTGCCAGCAACCGGAATTGGGGCGATACCGGGGAGCTGTTTTTT
CASNRNWGDTGELFF
>-|TRBV9|-|TRBJ2-3
TGTGCCAGCAGCGTCGTAGTCACAGGTCCTAGCACAGATACGCAGTATTTT
CASSVVVTGPSTDTQYF
>-|TRBV11-2|-|TRBJ2-3
TGTGCCAGCAGCCTGAGCATGGCGCGAGGTGACATAGATACGCAGTATTTT
CASSLSMARGDIDTQYF
>TRBD2|TRBV29-1|few|TRBJ2-7
TGCAGTGCCGCCCGCATTAGCGGGAAGAGAGCCTACGAGCAGTATTTC
CSAARISGKRAYEQYF
>-|TRBV4-1|-|TRBJ2-5
TGCGCCAGCAGCCAAAGGGCTAGCAAGGGAGATACCCAGTACTTC
CASSQRASKGDTQYF
>-|TRBV30|-|TRBJ2-7
TGTGCCTGGAGTGTGCGGGGGCAGGGGGCCTCCTACGAGCTGCACTTC
CAWSVRGQGASYELHF
>-|TRBV6-1|-|TRBJ1-6
TGTGTCAGCCGGTATGGCGCTTCACCCCTCTACTTT
CVSRYGASPLYF
>-|TRBV5-1|-|TRBJ2-6
TGCGCCAGCAGCTTGGGGCACTGTGGGGCCAACGTCCTGACTTTC
CASSLGHCGANVLTF
>TRBD2|TRBV5-4|-|TRBJ2-7
TGTGTTAGCAGCTTGAAGCGGGGGGGCCCTCAATACTACGAGCAGTACTTC
CVSSLKRGGPQYYEQYF
>-|TRBV11-2|-|TRBJ1-6
TGTGTCAGCAGCTTAGGGAGACGTTCACCCTTCCACTTT
CVSSLGRRSPFHF
>-|TRBV11-2|-|TRBJ2-3
TGTGCCAGCAGCCTAGCCACCGGGATAGGGGAGACCCAGTATTTT
CASSLATGIGETQYF
>-|TRBV11-3|-|TRBJ2-5
TGTGTCAGCAACTTCCTACGGGGCCAAGAGACCCAGTACTTC
CVSNFLRGQETQYF
>TRBD1|TRBV25-1|-|TRBJ1-1
TGTGCCAGCAGTCCTCCTTGGGACAGGGGGCTATTGAACACTGATGCTTTCTTT
CASSPPWDRGLLNTDAFF
>-|TRBV5-6|-|TRBJ2-3
TGTGCCAGCAGCTGGGTCCGGAATTATACGCAATATTTT
CASSWVRNYTQYF
>TRBD2|TRBV29-1|-|TRBJ2-5
TGCAGCGCATCGATTAGCGGGGAATTCCAAAAGACCCAGTACTTC
CSASISGEFQKTQYF
>-|TRBV12-3/TRBV12-4|-|TRBJ1-6
TGTGCCAGCAGACCCGGTAGGGGCAAGACTAGTCCACTCCTCCACTTT
CASRPGRGKTSPLLHF
>-|TRBV13|-|TRBJ2-5
TGTGTCAGCAGCTTAGTAGAGATCCAATACTTC
CVSSLVEIQYF
>-|TRBV4-2|many|TRBJ2-7
TGTGCCAGCAGCTCGGACGGCGTCTCCTACGAGCAGTACTTC
CASSSDGVSYEQYF
>-|TRBV6-1|-|TRBJ1-6
TGTACCAGCAGGATAGGGGGATCACCCCTCCACTTT
CTSRIGGSPLHF
>-|TRBV11-3|-|TRBJ2-3
TGTGCCAGCGGCTTAATCCTCGCGGATGCGCAGTATTTT
CASGLILADAQYF
>-|TRBV14|many|TRBJ2-5
TGTGCCAGCAGCCAAGATGGCGGCCGACAAGAGACCCAGTACTTC
CASSQDGGRQETQYF
>TRBD1|TRBV4-1|-|TRBJ2-5
TGCTCCAGCAGCCAAGATCGGCAGGGGGCATGTGAGACCCAGTACTTC
CSSSQDRQGACETQYF
>-|TRBV10-2|-|TRBJ1-5
TGCGCCAGCAGTGATAGTGCCAATCAGCCCCAGCATTTT
CASSDSANQPQHF